This T cell receptor (beta chain) was recovered during a study of response to subunit inactivated influenza vaccine. Whole-study results and caveats: It was the authors' suggestion that each seasonal influenza vaccination recruits few new T cells.

Of note for this clonotype: Its specificity is not known.

TCRdb re-called the RT-PCR reads with MiXCR, one entry per CDR3 protein. In the table there are about 780,000 distinct CDR3 sequences, 15% to 20% of which are singletons. The germline V and J ends were trimmed by 4 bases and 6 bases, with 17 bases remaining between them. Germline CDR1 is MGHRA and CDR2 is YSYEKL. The CDR3 totals 15 residues. This sequence joins TRBV4-1 and TRBJ2-3; D tentatively fits TRBD1 or TRBD2 (6 bases each). This receptor was taken from a man aged 50 to 59 who received an inactivated influenza vaccine. Sequenced material: PBMCs from blood, taken around 5 days after vaccination. The CDR3, as DNA: TGCGCCAGCAGCCTCCAGGGTTTGGGGGGCGATACGCAGTATTTT. Protein: CASSLQGLGGDTQYF.